This TCR beta chain originates from a study of cytomegalovirus exposure and HLA in healthy donors. Whole-study findings and limits: In an earlier analysis, productive rearrangement rates for most beta V segments clustered near 90% or 30%. Being indistinguishable, some V segments were excluded, TRBV6-2 and TRBV6-3 among them. Later work found that TCR association rates differed between HLA loci; DRB1 had the most and HLA-C the fewest.

CDR3 length: 14 residues. V lost 7 bases to trimming and J lost 5 bases, with 19 bases between them. Germline V gene lookup returns CDR1 SQVTM and CDR2 ANQGSEA. PCR primers comprised 60 Vbeta and 13 Jbeta primers. Authors' processing steps: About 10 million shared chains were among around 80 million unique TCR beta chains counted in a later analysis. Generated by immunoSEQ multiplex PCR, the TCRdb table keeps only in-frame clones and is missing some. The V and J calls and the clone size are those of that table, but D and trimming were determined from the DNA. This table holds around 88,000 clones, approximately 80% found once. This clone came up a few times. No antigen is known for it.

The receptor was derived from a woman aged 40 to 50 in good health and CMV-seropositive. The chain joins TRBV29-1 to TRBJ2-3; D possibly corresponds to TRBD2 (6 bases). The material sequenced was PBMCs. The CDR3 DNA sequence: TGCAGCGCCCCCGACACCTATAGCGGAGATACGCAGTATTTT. Translated, it gives CSAPDTYSGDTQYF.